This entry features one T cell receptor beta chain sequence. This clonotype was detected ten times or more. Its antigen remains unidentified. One base away there is no much larger clone; base qualities are not given. These data belong to a study of regulatory T cells in long-lasting Graves disease (dated by TCRdb to the early 2020s). Regarding the complete study: Persistent Graves' disease meant more than 5 years of antithyroid drug treatment with TSH receptor autoantibodies that stayed positive. The study was conducted in China and was registered as a clinical trial. Persistent Graves' disease patients in the clinical cohort had taken antithyroid drugs for 9.5 to 13 years on average. A total of around 35 samples underwent TCR sequencing, from around 13 patients with persistent Graves' disease and 20 or so patients with newly diagnosed Graves' disease. This study used TCR sequencing and RNA sequencing of peripheral blood to compare persistent Graves' disease patients against newly diagnosed Graves' disease patients.

The library relied on multiplex PCR. The instrument was an Illumina HiSeq 4000. To build TCR beta libraries, CDR3 regions were amplified by Arm-PCR using iRepertoire HTBI primers. Before sequencing, the PCR products went through gel purification. The authors' analysis ran thus. A total of under 80 TRBV and some 15 TRBJ segments were identified across samples and were used for gene usage analysis of CDR3 amino acid clonotypes. COPE and FqMerger were used to merge the filtered high-quality paired reads into contigs. BLAST was used to align contigs to the IMGT TRBV, TRBD and TRBJ reference genes, and CDR3 was defined following IMGT. Any clonotype with a frequency above 0.1% was classified as a highly expanded clone. Shannon entropy was used to measure repertoire diversity, and the Gini coefficient was used to measure V-J evenness. Public clonotypes were defined as clonotypes shared by more than one individual. TCRdb cleaned the public reads at Q25 with fastp, built clones with MiXCR and kept in-frame beta chains. A single entry per CDR3 protein holds the most common genes and DNA from its merged rows. TCRdb, not the original authors, processed these V and J calls. The sample records some 340,000 distinct CDR3 sequences, about 23% of which are singletons. The ten top clones hold less than 30% of the sample.

The time point label on this specimen signifies: persistent/refractory GD, antithyroid drugs over 5 years with positive TRAb. For both TCR sequencing and RNA sequencing, RNA was extracted from PBMCs in TRIzol. The diagnosis of Graves' disease followed American Thyroid Association guidelines. Patients for the study were recruited at an endocrinology department in Xi'an, China. Each patient gave 7 to 9.5 milliliters of peripheral blood, collected in an EDTA anticoagulant tube. Ficoll Paque Plus density gradient separation was used to isolate PBMCs, and no additional T cell sorting was done. An Agilent 2100 Bioanalyzer and agarose gel were used to check RNA quality, while a NanoDrop 2000 measured RNA concentration. V trim: 5 bases; J trim: 2 bases; unmatched bases: 7. Spanning cysteine to phenylalanine, the CDR3 consists of 16 amino acids. This entry keeps only the CDR3 DNA: 48 bases, framed from base 1.

General findings and caveats noted by the study authors: Sequencing and analysis were restricted to the TCR beta chain. The study examined only peripheral blood because the primary lesion, thyroid tissue, could not be accessed. Persistent disease showed preferential use of TRBV28, TRBJ1-2 and TRBJ2-5, whereas newly diagnosed disease favored TRBV20-1 and TRBJ2-1. The authors noted that the small sample size was a limitation that may lower accuracy. Persistent Graves' disease patients showed lower TCR Shannon entropy and fewer highly expanded clones than newly diagnosed patients, suggesting clonal expansion. Persistent patients shared more public clonotypes among themselves (around 2,500) than newly diagnosed patients did (nearly 1,000).

This sequence originates from a woman aged 40-49 years with Graves disease. Donor details come from another sample of the same person, matched by shared clones. The chain is made from TRBV12-3 or TRBV12-4 and TRBJ1-5, with 9 bases in between that match TRBD1. The sequencing used peripheral blood mononuclear cells (PBMCs), collected when the disease was refractory, from a patient treated with antithyroid drugs. The nucleotide sequence reads TGTGCCAGCAGTAAACTACAGGGGGCCGGCAATCAGCCCCAGCATTTT. This is translated as CASSKLQGAGNQPQHF.